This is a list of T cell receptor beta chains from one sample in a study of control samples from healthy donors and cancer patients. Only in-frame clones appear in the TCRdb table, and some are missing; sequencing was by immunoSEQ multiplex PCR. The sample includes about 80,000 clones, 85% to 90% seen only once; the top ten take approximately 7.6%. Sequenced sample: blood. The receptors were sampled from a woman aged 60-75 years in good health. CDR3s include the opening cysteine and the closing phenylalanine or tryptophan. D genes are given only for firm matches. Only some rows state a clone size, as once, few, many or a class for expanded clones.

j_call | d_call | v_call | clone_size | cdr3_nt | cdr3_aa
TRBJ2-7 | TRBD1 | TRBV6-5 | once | TGTGCCAGCAGGCGACAGGGGGCTGGATACGAGCAGTACTTC | CASRRQGAGYEQYF
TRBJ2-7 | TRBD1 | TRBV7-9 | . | TGTGCCAGCAGCTCACCGGGACAGGGTTCCTACGAGCAGTACTTC | CASSSPGQGSYEQYF
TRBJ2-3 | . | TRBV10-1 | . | TGCGCCAGCAGTGATGGGGGCGCCCGGACAGATACGCAGTATTTT | CASSDGGARTDTQYF
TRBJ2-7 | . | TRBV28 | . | TGTGCCAGCAGTTTCCCGGGACATTATTACGAGCAGTACTTC | CASSFPGHYYEQYF
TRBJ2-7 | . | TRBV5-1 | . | TGCGCCAGCAGCTTGGAGAGGGTCCCCTACGAGCAGTACTTC | CASSLERVPYEQYF
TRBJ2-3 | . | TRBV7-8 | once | TGTGCCAGCAGCCTGTGGGGCGGTAGCACAGATACGCAGTATTTT | CASSLWGGSTDTQYF
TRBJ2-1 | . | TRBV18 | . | TGTGCCAGCTCACCAAATAGTCCGAGCTCCTACAATGAGCAGTTCTTC | CASSPNSPSSYNEQFF
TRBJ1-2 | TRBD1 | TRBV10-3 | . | TGTGCCATCAGTGACCCAGGGGGCGCGGATGGCTACACCTTC | CAISDPGGADGYTF
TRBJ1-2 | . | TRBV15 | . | TGTGCCACCAGCACACCCTCCGGTAGGGGAGGTAACTATGGCTACACCTTC | CATSTPSGRGGNYGYTF
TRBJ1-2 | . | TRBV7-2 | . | TGTGCCAGCAGCTCCGGAGCCCCTACACTAAACTATGGCTACACCTTC | CASSSGAPTLNYGYTF
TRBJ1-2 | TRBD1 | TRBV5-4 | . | TGTGCCAGCAGCTTGGAGGCAGGGGGATGGTATGGCTACACCTTC | CASSLEAGGWYGYTF
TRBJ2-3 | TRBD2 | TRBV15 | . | TGTGCCACCAGCAGAGAAGCGGGGGCTCCAGATACGCAGTATTTT | CATSREAGAPDTQYF
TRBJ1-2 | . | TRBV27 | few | TGTGCCAGCAGTTTAGGGGGGGCGGGTAACTATGGCTACACCTTC | CASSLGGAGNYGYTF
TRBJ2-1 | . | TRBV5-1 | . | TGCGCCAGCAGCGACTTGGGCGGGGGCAAGAGCTCCTACAATGAGCAGTTCTTC | CASSDLGGGKSSYNEQFF
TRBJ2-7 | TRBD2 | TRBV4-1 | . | TGCGCCAGCAGCTTTCGACTAGCGGGGGAAAGCTCCTACGAGCAGTACTTC | CASSFRLAGESSYEQYF
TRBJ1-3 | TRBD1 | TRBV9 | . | TGTGCCAGCAGCGCACGACAGGGTTTCGGAAACACCATATATTTT | CASSARQGFGNTIYF
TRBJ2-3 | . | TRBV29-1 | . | TGCAGCGTGGGAGGACGGGGGAGCACAGATACGCAGTATTTT | CSVGGRGSTDTQYF
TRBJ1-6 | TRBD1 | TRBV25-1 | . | TGTGCCAGCAGGGCGGGACAGGGGAATTCACCCCTCCACTTT | CASRAGQGNSPLHF
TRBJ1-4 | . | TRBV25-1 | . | TGTGCCAGCAGTGACCCAGGACTTCGACGCGAAAAACTGTTTTTT | CASSDPGLRREKLFF
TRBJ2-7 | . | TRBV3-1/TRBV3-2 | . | TGTGCCAGCAGCCAAGGAACGGCCTCTTCCTACGAGCAGTACTTC | CASSQGTASSYEQYF
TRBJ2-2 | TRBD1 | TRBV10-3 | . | TGTGCCATCAGTGAGTTCAACAGGGGGCCGAGAACCGGGGAGCTGTTTTTT | CAISEFNRGPRTGELFF
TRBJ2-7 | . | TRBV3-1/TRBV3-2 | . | TGTGCCAGCAGCCAACGGCTGGAGAGCTCCTACGAGCAGTACTTC | CASSQRLESSYEQYF
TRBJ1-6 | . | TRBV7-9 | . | TGTGCCAGCAGCTCGGACACTTTTAATTCACCCCTCCACTTT | CASSSDTFNSPLHF
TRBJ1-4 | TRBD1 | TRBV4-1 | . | TGCGCCAGCAGCCAGCCGGGACAGGGAGGTGAAAAACTGTTTTTT | CASSQPGQGGEKLFF
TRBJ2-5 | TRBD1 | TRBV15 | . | TGTGCCACCAGCGGACTGGGGACAGGGCTCGCTCAGACCCAGTACTTC | CATSGLGTGLAQTQYF
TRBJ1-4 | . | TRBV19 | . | TGTGCCAGTAGTATGTACTTCTTTCGAGTTGCAACTAATGAAAAACTGTTTTTT | CASSMYFFRVATNEKLFF
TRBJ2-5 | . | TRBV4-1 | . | TGCGCCAGCAGCCAAGAGCTTTGGGTGGGCCATTACTTC | CASSQELWVGHYF
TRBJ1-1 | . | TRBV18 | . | TGTGCCAGCTCCCTCACGGCAGGGGCTAAGAACACTGAAGCTTTCTTT | CASSLTAGAKNTEAFF
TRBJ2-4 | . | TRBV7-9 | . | TGTGCCAGCAGCTTCTACCCACTAGCCAAAAACATTCAGTACTTC | CASSFYPLAKNIQYF
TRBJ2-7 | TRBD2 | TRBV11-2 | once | TGTGCCAGCAGCTGGACTAGCGGGAGGGCCTACGAGCAGTACTTC | CASSWTSGRAYEQYF
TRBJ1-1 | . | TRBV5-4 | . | TGTGCCAGCAGCTCCCCGGATGCGGGCCCGGGGAACACTGAAGCTTTCTTT | CASSSPDAGPGNTEAFF
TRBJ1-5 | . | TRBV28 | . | TGTGCCAGCAGGACAGTGAATCAGCCCCAGCATTTT | CASRTVNQPQHF
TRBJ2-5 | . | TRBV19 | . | TGTGCCAGTAGTCGTACAGTAAACCAAGAGACCCAGTACTTC | CASSRTVNQETQYF
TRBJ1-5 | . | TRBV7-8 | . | TGTGCCAGCAGCTTAAGTCTGGGGGCTGAGCAGCCCCAGCATTTT | CASSLSLGAEQPQHF
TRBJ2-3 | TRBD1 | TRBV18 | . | TGTGCCAGCTCACCACCTAGTACAGGGGGCACAGATACGCAGTATTTT | CASSPPSTGGTDTQYF
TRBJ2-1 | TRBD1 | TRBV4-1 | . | TGCGCCAGCAGCCGGGACAGGGCAGCCTACAATGAGCAGTTCTTC | CASSRDRAAYNEQFF
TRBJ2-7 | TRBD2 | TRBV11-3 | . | TGTGCCAGCAGCCCCCTCGGTGGACTAGCGGGGGTCGAGCAGTACTTC | CASSPLGGLAGVEQYF
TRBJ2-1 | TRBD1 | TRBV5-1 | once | TGCGCCAGCAGCACCCGGACAGGGGGTGAGCAGTTCTTC | CASSTRTGGEQFF
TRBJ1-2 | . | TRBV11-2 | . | TGTGCCAGCAGCTCGTTCTCGACAGCAGGGGTTGATGGCTACACCTTC | CASSSFSTAGVDGYTF
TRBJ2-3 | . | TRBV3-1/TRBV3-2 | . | TGTGCCAGCAGTAGAACGACAGGAGATACGCAGTATTTT | CASSRTTGDTQYF
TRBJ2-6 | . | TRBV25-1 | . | TGTGCCAGCAGTGACGTGACCTCTGGGGCCAACGTCCTGACTTTC | CASSDVTSGANVLTF
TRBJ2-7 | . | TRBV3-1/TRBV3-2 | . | TGTGCCAGCAGCCCATCCGGTAGTGGGCGCTCCTACGAGCAGTACTTC | CASSPSGSGRSYEQYF
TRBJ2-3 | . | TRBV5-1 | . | TGCGCCAGCAGCCCGAGAATAGATCTGAGCACAGATACGCAGTATTTT | CASSPRIDLSTDTQYF
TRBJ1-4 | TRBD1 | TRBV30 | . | TGTGCCTGCCAACAGGGGGCGAACGGAAAACTGTTTTTT | CACQQGANGKLFF
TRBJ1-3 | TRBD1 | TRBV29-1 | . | TGCAGCGGCGCGACAGGGGGCGGTGGAAACACCATATATTTT | CSGATGGGGNTIYF
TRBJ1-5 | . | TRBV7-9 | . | TGTGCCAGCAGCCCAACTCGTGGGGGGACTCTCAATCAGCCCCAGCATTTT | CASSPTRGGTLNQPQHF
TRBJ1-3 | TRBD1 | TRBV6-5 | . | TGTGCCAGCAGTTATGGACAGGGCAGGGACACCATATATTTT | CASSYGQGRDTIYF
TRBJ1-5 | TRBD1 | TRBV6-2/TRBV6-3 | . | TGTGCCAGCAGTTTTTTTCAGGGGGCGTGGAATCAGCCCCAGCATTTT | CASSFFQGAWNQPQHF
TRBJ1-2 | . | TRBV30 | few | TGTGCCTGGAGTAAGCCCCCCAGGGGAAATCATGGCTACACCTTC | CAWSKPPRGNHGYTF
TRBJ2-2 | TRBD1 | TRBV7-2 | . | TGTGCCAGCAGCTTAGTACAGGGGCCCCCGAACACCGGGGAGCTGTTTTTT | CASSLVQGPPNTGELFF
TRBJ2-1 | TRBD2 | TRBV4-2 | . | TGTGCCAGCAGCCAAGGGAAAGCGGGTCGGGGGGATGAGCAGTTCTTC | CASSQGKAGRGDEQFF
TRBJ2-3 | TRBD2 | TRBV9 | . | TGTGCCAGCAGCGTGACCTCGGGACTAGCGGGCACAGATACGCAGTATTTT | CASSVTSGLAGTDTQYF
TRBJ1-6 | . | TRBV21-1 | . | TGTGCCAGCAGCGGGACAGGGTGCAATTCACCCCTCCACTTT | CASSGTGCNSPLHF